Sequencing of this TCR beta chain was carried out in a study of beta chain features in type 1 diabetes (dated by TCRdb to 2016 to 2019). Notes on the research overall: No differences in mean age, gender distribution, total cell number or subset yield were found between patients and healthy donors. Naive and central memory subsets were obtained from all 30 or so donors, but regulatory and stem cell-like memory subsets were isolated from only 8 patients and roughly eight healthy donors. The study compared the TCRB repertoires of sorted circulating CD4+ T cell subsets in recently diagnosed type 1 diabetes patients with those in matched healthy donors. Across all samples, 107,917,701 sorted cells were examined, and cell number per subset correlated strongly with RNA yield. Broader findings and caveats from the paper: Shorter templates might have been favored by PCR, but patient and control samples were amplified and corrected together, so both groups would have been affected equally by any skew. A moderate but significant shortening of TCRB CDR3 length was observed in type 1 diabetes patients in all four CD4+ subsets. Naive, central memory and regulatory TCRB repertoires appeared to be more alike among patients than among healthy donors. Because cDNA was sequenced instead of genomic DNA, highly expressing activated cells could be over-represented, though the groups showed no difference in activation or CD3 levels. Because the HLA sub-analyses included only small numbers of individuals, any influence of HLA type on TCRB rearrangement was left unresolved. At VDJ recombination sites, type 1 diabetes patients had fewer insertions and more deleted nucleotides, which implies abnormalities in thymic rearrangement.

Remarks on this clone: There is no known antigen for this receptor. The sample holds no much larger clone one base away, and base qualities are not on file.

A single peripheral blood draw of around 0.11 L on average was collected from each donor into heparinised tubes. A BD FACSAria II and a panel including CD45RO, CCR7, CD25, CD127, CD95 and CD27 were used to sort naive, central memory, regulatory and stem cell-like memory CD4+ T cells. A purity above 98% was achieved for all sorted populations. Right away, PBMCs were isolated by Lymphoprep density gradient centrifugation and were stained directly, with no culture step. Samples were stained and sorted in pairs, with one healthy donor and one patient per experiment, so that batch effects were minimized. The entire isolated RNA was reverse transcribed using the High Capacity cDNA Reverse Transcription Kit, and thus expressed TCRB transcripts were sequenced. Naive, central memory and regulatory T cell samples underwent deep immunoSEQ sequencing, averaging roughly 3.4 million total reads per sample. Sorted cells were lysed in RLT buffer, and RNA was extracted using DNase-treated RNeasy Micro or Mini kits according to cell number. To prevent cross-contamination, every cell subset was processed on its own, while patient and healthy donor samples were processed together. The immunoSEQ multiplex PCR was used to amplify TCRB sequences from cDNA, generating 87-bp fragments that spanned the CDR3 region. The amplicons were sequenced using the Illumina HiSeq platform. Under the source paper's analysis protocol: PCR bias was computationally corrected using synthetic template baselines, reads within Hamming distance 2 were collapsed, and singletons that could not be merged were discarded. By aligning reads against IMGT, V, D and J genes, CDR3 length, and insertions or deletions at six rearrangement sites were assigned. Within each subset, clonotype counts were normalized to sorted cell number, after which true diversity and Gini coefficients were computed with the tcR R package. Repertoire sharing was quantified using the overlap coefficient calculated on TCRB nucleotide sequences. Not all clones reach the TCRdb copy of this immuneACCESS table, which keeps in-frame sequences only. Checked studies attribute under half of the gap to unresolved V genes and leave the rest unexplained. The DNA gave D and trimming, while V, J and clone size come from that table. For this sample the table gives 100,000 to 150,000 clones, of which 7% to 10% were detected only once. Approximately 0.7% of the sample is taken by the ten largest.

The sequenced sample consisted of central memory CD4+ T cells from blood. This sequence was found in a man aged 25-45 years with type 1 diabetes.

The CDR3 protein is CASSSPSEYEQYF. The DNA is TGTGCCAGCAGTTCCCCGTCGGAGTACGAGCAGTACTTC. This chain is built from TRBV28 and TRBJ2-7; no D gene can be assigned with confidence. The CDR3 spans 13 residues, from the cysteine through the phenylalanine. Only the CDR3 portion is preserved as DNA: 39 bases, with reading frame beginning at the first base. Sequences MDHEN (CDR1) and SYDVKM (CDR2) are obtained from the germline V gene. V drops 4 bases and J drops 4 bases, leaving 11 bases in between.